The TCR beta chain described here comes from a study of blood T cell repertoires in COVID-19 (TCRdb year 2020). As for the study more broadly: The collaborator samples originated in the United States, Italy and Spain and spanned the acute and convalescent phases of COVID-19. The material from the prospective study consisted of cDNA or gDNA derived from T cells, B-cell-depleted T cells, or PBMCs. Deeply sampled blood TCRbeta repertoires from subjects exposed to, actively infected with, or recovered from COVID-19 were included in the dataset. The repertoires were made available in a free public database intended to serve as a resource for research on the immune response to SARS-CoV-2. The samples were drawn from two sources: the first 160 participants of the ongoing ImmuneRACE study, and 1,000 to 1,500 subjects contributed by 6 global collaborators. The sample metadata nearly always contained a de-identified subject ID, COVID-19 status, age in years and sex. HLA class I and class II types, where available, came from metadata supplied by the sample provider rather than from assay-based typing.

Participants in the prospective study were enrolled through a virtual design, were aged about 18 to 89 years, and lived in 24 United States geographic areas. Cohort assignment in the prospective study relied on participant-reported clinical history from a screening survey and a study questionnaire. Recovered participants in ImmuneRACE Cohort 3 were defined by two consecutive negative NP/OP PCR tests, clearance by a healthcare professional, or resolution of symptoms. In the prospective study, whole blood, serum and a nasopharyngeal or oropharyngeal swab were collected from each participant by mobile phlebotomists. Additional blood draws and questionnaires over a roughly two-month period could optionally be provided by prospective study participants. Before DNA extraction, prospective study blood samples were shipped either frozen or at room temperature. TCRbeta CDR3 regions were amplified from genomic DNA by means of the immunoSEQ Assay, a bias-controlled multiplex PCR. On the authors' methods: The number of nucleated cells in each sample was estimated from the amplification of reference gene primers within the assay. Sequence reads were collapsed and filtered to measure the absolute abundance of every unique TCRbeta CDR3 rearrangement. For each sample, productive Simpson clonality was calculated as the square root of Simpson's diversity index over productive rearrangements. Drawn from immuneACCESS, this table holds only the in-frame rearrangements with V and J called that TCRdb kept. Clones are partly lost; checked studies trace under half to an unresolved V gene and leave the rest unexplained. V and J calls and clone size are copied from that table; D and trimming were computed from the DNA. For this sample the table gives 310,000 or so clones, of which 85% to 90% were detected only once. The top ten hold about 10% of the sample.

General findings and caveats noted by the study authors: The quantity of clinical and demographic metadata differed by source and by participant and was supplied without curation.

As to this clone: The antigen this receptor binds is unknown. Per-base qualities were not stored, and no clone one base away is much larger.

V is cut by 6 bases and J by 10 bases, and the space between the germline ends is 13 bases. The CDR3 runs 13 residues from the cysteine to the phenylalanine. CDR3 DNA only is kept here, 39 bases in frame from base 1. The germline V gene yields SNHLY for CDR1 and FYNNEI for CDR2. Material for sequencing was PBMCs or T cells enriched from blood (not recorded which). The receptor's source is a woman under 30 who had recovered from COVID-19. The rearrangement combines TRBV2 with TRBJ1-6; TRBD1 might be the D gene, on 5 matching bases. The DNA sequence follows: TGTGCCAGCAGGGACGGGGGGAGCTCACCCCTCCACTTT. Its product reads: CASRDGGSSPLHF.